This TCR beta chain was retrieved from a study of beta chain features in type 1 diabetes. General study results and limits: The VDJ junctions of type 1 diabetes patients carried fewer insertions and more deletions. For Type 1 diabetes patients, all four CD4+ subsets carried TCRB CDR3s that were moderately but significantly shorter.

Every isolated RNA sample was fully reverse transcribed, so sequencing captured expressed TCRB transcripts. The assay was immunoSEQ multiplex PCR, and TCRdb's table has in-frame clones only and misses some. The sample includes about 370,000 clones, roughly 9.8% of them seen just once. The CDR3 sequence is 16 residues long. V dropped 1 base and J dropped 3 bases, with 15 bases sitting between them. From germline, CDR1 is MGHRA and CDR2 YSYEKL. As to this clone: Its specificity is unknown.

J is TRBJ1-1 and V is TRBV4-1; D is unclear. This TCR was sampled from a man aged 25-45 years with type 1 diabetes. Sequenced material: central memory CD4+ T cells from blood. DNA for the CDR3: TGCGCCAGCAGCCAAGCCGTGACAAAATCAGACACTGAAGCTTTCTTT. It encodes CASSQAVTKSDTEAFF.